The T cell receptor (beta chain) described here comes from a study of long-term antiretroviral therapy in people with HIV. The assay used was immunoSEQ (version v3.0), run at survey level. Libraries were prepared by immunoSEQ multiplex PCR; TCRdb keeps only in-frame clonotypes and omits some of them. The sample has 26,000 or so clones; roughly 90% are singletons. V shed 1 base and J shed 4 bases, with 15 bases lying between them. This CDR3 has 16 residues. Germline assignment: CDR1 SGHVS and CDR2 FQNEAQ. Whole-study results and caveats: Upon ART, diversity increased but remained lower than transplant donor controls. Clones that expanded before ART (that is, prior to treatment) dominated the repertoire at all time points. Viral resistance, ART adherence and therapy changes all lacked available data.

Notes on this clone: What it binds is not known.

The source of this sequence is a woman under 30 with HIV. The chain couples TRBV7-8 to TRBJ2-3, with a possible D match to TRBD2 (6 bases). The material was unsorted PBMCs, obtained 0.5 years after starting antiretroviral therapy. This CDR3 reads CASSLGGRGTADTQYF. The CDR3 DNA is TGTGCCAGCAGCTTAGGCGGCCGGGGGACCGCAGATACGCAGTATTTT.